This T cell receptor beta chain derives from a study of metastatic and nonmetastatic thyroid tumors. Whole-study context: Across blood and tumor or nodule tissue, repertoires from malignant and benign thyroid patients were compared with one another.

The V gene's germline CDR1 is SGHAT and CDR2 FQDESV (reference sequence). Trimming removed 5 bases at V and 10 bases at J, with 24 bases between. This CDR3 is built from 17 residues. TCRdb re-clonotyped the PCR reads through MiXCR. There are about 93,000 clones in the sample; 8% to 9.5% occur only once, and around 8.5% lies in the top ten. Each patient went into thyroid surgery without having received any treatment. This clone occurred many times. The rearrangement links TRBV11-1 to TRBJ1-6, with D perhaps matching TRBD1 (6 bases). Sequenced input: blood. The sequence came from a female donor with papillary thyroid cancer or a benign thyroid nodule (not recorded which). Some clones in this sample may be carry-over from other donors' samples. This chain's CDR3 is CASSPPGGAGVNSPLHF. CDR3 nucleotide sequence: TGTGCCAGCAGCCCCCCCGGCGGGGCAGGGGTAAACTCACCCCTCCACTTT.